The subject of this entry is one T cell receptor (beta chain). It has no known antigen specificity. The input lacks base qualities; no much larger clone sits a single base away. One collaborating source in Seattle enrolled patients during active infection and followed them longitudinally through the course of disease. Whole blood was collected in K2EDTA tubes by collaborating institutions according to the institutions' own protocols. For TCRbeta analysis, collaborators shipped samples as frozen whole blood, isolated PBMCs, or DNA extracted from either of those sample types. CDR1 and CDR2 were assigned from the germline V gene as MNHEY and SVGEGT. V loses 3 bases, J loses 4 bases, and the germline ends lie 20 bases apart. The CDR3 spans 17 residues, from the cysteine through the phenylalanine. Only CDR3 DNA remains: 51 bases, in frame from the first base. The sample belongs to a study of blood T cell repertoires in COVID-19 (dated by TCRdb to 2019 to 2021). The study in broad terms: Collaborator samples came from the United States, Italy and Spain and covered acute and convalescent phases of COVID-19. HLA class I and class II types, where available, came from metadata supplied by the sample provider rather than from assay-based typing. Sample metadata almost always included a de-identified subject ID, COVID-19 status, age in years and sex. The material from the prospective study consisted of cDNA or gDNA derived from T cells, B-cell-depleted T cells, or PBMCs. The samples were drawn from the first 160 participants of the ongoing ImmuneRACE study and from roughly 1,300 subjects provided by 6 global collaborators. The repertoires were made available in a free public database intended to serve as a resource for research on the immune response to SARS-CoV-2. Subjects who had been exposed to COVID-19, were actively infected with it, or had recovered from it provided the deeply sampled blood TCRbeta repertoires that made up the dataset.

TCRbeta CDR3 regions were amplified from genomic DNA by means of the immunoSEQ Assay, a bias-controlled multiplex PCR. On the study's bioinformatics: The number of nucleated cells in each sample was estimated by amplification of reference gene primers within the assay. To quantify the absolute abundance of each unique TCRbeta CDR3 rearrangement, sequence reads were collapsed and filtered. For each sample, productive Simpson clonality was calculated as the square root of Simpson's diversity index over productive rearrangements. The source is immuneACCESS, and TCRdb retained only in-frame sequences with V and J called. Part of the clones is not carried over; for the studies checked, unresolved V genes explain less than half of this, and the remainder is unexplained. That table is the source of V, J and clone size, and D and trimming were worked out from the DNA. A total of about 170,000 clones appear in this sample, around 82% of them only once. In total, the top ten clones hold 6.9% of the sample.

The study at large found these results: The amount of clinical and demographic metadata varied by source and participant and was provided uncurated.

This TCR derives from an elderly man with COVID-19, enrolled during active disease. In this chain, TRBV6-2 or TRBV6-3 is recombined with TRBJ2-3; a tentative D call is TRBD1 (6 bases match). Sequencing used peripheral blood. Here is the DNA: TGTGCCAGCAGTTATTCGGGAACAGGGATGGTGGCAGATACGCAGTATTTT. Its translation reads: CASSYSGTGMVADTQYF.